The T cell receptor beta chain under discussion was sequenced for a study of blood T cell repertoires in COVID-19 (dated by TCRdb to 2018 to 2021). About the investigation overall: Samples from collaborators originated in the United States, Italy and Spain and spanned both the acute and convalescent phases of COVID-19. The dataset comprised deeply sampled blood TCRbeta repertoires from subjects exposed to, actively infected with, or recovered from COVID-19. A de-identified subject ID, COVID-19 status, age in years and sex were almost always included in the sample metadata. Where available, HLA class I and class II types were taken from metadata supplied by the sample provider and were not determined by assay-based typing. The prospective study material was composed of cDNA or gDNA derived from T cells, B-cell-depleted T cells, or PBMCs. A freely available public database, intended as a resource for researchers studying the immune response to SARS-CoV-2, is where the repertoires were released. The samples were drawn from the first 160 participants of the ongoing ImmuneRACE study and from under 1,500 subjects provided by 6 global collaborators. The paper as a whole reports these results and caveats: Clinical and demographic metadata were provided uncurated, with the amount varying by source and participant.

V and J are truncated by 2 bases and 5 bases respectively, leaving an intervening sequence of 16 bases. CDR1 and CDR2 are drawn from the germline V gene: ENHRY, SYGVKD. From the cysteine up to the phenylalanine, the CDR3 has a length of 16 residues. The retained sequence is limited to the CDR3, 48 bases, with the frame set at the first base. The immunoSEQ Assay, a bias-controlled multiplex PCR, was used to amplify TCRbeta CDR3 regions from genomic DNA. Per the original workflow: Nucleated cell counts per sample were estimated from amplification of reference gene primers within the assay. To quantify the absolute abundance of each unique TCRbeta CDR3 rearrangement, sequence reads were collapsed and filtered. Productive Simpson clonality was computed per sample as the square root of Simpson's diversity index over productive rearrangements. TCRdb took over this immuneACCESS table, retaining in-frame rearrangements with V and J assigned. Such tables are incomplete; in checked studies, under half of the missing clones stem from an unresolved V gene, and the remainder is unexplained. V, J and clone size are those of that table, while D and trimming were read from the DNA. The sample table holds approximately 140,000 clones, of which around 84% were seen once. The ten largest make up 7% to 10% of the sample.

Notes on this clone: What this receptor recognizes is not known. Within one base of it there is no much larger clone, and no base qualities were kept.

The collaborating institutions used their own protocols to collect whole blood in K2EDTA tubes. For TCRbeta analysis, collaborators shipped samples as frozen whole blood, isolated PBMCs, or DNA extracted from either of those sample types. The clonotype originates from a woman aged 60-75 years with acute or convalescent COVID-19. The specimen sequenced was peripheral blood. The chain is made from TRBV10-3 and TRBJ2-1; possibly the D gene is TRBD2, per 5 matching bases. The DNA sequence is TGTGCCATCAGTGAGCGAAGGAGTGACGGGGACAATGAGCAGTTCTTC. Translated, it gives CAISERRSDGDNEQFF.